Listed below are T cell receptor beta chains from one sample, sequenced in a study of Graves' ophthalmopathy and Graves' hyperthyroidism. TCRdb reanalysed the multiplex PCR reads using MiXCR and keeps one entry per CDR3 protein. The profile covers roughly 230,000 distinct CDR3 sequences, with 20% to 25% appearing a single time and around two fifths taken by the ten largest. Sequencing was done on a sample of peripheral blood. The receptor source for this set is a woman between 50 and 59 years old with Graves' ophthalmopathy. CDR3s include the opening cysteine and the closing phenylalanine or tryptophan. Fields, in order: J gene, V gene, clone size, D gene, CDR3 DNA, CDR3 protein. A D gene is named only where the DNA matches it firmly. Clone size is not always given. Where it is, it says once, few, many or a class for expanded clones.

j_call: TRBJ1-2; v_call: TRBV6-2/TRBV6-3; clone_size: -; d_call: -; cdr3_nt: TGTGCCAGCATTTCCTTAGACAGGAACTATGGCTACACCTTC; cdr3_aa: CASISLDRNYGYTF
j_call: TRBJ2-7; v_call: TRBV25-1; clone_size: many; d_call: -; cdr3_nt: TGTGCCAGCAGTGGCCTCCAAAACGGGGTTGCCTACGAGCAGTACTTC; cdr3_aa: CASSGLQNGVAYEQYF
j_call: TRBJ1-1; v_call: TRBV20-1; clone_size: many; d_call: -; cdr3_nt: TGCAGTGCTAGACCCCATACAGGGAACACTGAAGCTTTCTTT; cdr3_aa: CSARPHTGNTEAFF
j_call: TRBJ1-1; v_call: TRBV20-1; clone_size: many; d_call: -; cdr3_nt: TGCAGTGCTAGAGGGGGGAGGAACTTCTTGAACACTGAAGCTTTCTTT; cdr3_aa: CSARGGRNFLNTEAFF
j_call: TRBJ2-5; v_call: TRBV2; clone_size: -; d_call: -; cdr3_nt: TGTGCCAGCAGGACAGGGAGGCAGACCCAGTACTTC; cdr3_aa: CASRTGRQTQYF
j_call: TRBJ2-2; v_call: TRBV5-1; clone_size: many; d_call: -; cdr3_nt: TGCGCCAGCAGCTCTGTTTTCACCGGGGAGCTGTTTTTT; cdr3_aa: CASSSVFTGELFF
j_call: TRBJ2-5; v_call: TRBV24-1; clone_size: -; d_call: -; cdr3_nt: TGTGCCACCAGCCCGAGGACAGAGTACCAAGAGACCCAGTACTTC; cdr3_aa: CATSPRTEYQETQYF
j_call: TRBJ2-5; v_call: TRBV29-1; clone_size: many; d_call: TRBD1; cdr3_nt: TGCAGCGTTGAGGGACAGGGGGAGTGGGGGGAGACCCAGTACTTC; cdr3_aa: CSVEGQGEWGETQYF
j_call: TRBJ2-7; v_call: TRBV25-1; clone_size: many; d_call: -; cdr3_nt: TGTGCCAGCAGTGAATTGAGGGGTACGTACGAGCAGTACTTC; cdr3_aa: CASSELRGTYEQYF
j_call: TRBJ2-4; v_call: TRBV27; clone_size: many; d_call: TRBD2; cdr3_nt: TGTGCCAGCAGTTCAGGGACTAGCGGGAGGGTCGGGAACATTCAGTACTTC; cdr3_aa: CASSSGTSGRVGNIQYF